This T cell receptor (beta chain) stems from a study of blood T cell repertoires in COVID-19. Measured with immunoSEQ multiplex PCR; TCRdb has only the in-frame clones, and not every one. The sample has 200,000 or so clones, 75% to 85% seen once. V was shortened by 7 bases and J by 2 bases, with 16 bases between the two germline ends. Germline-derived CDR1 and CDR2 are SQVTM and ANQGSEA. There are 14 residues in the CDR3. Those enrolled in Seattle joined during active infection and were followed longitudinally afterward. The receptor comes from a woman of 80 years or more with COVID-19, enrolled during active disease. The source material was peripheral blood. The chain is built from TRBV29-1 and TRBJ2-3; possible D gene TRBD1, 5 bases. CDR3 in DNA: TGCAGCGGAGCTAAGGGGAAGCACACAGATACGCAGTATTTT. It codes for CSGAKGKHTDTQYF.